The present TCR beta chain was sequenced within a study of shared clonotypes between healthy human individuals. Sequenced by immunoSEQ multiplex PCR; TCRdb stores in-frame clones only, minus some. The sample holds fewer than 650,000 clones, about 82% seen once. Unmatched junction bases numbered 10, after V lost 0 bases and J lost 8 bases. The CDR3 length is 16 residues. CDR1 is MRHNA, CDR2 SNTAGT, per germline. This clone has a count of ten or more. Source material: PBMCs. This chain joins TRBV6-4 and TRBJ2-1; TRBD2 matches 7 bases. This receptor was taken from a woman between 40 and 50 years old in good health. Some clones in this sample may be carry-over from other donors' samples. The CDR3 region has the DNA TGTGCCAGCAGTGACTCGGCGGGACGTGCGGGGGATGAGCAGTTCTTC. Residues: CASSDSAGRAGDEQFF.